The rows below give T cell receptor beta chains drawn from one sample of a study of response to subunit inactivated influenza vaccine. One entry per CDR3 protein results from TCRdb running MiXCR on the RT-PCR reads. The repertoire holds 170,000 or so distinct CDR3 sequences, 9.5% to 12% seen once, with roughly a third in the top ten. The material was CD8+ T cells sorted from PBMCs, obtained about 24 months after vaccination. Receptors were obtained from a man aged 45 to 75 who received an inactivated influenza vaccine. The CDR3 runs from the conserved cysteine through the conserved F or W. Each record gives: clone size, J gene, V gene, CDR3 protein. Part of the rows lack a size; the others show once, few, many or a class for expanded clones.

>few|TRBJ1-1|TRBV6-2/TRBV6-3
CASSFRVSTEAFF
>NA|TRBJ2-7|TRBV11-2
CASNDNSYEQYF
>few|TRBJ2-3|TRBV6-2/TRBV6-3
CASSTTTTAGEDTQYF
>many|TRBJ2-7|TRBV27
CASSRGTIPYEQYF
>NA|TRBJ2-3|TRBV6-1
CASSPLPASGDTQYF
>NA|TRBJ2-1|TRBV6-6
CASSPDRDEQFF
>NA|TRBJ2-7|TRBV29-1
CSVVSGKAYEQYF
>NA|TRBJ1-1|TRBV5-1
CASSLYPLGNTEAFF
>many|TRBJ1-1|TRBV4-2
CASSRGTVVDTEAFF
>few|TRBJ2-7|TRBV12-3/TRBV12-4
CASSFNFEQYF
>few|TRBJ2-7|TRBV20-1
CSARALAGTYEQYF
>few|TRBJ2-7|TRBV7-9
CASSSGTGGPEQYF
>NA|TRBJ1-2|TRBV11-2
CASSSYRIYGYTF
>NA|TRBJ2-4|TRBV13
CASSPPGGGPKNIQYF
>NA|TRBJ1-1|TRBV7-6
CASSLASWTEAFF
>few|TRBJ1-3|TRBV6-5
CASSYSQTSGNTIYF
>few|TRBJ2-7|TRBV20-1
CSARAPDRSSYEQYF
>NA|TRBJ2-2|TRBV28
CASSWGTGHGELFF
>medium-sized|TRBJ2-3|TRBV4-2
CASSPGVEGPRLTDTQYF
>NA|TRBJ2-5|TRBV4-3
CASSQDPAGGLETQYF
>NA|TRBJ1-1|TRBV27
CASSSSGGGWAEAFF
>NA|TRBJ2-7|TRBV3-1
CASSQVHYEQYF
>many|TRBJ1-5|TRBV12-3/TRBV12-4
CASSKKGRGNQPQHF
>NA|TRBJ2-1|TRBV28
CASSIVAGEPHEQFF
>many|TRBJ2-1|TRBV7-9
CASSLVSGRVKSDEQFF
>many|TRBJ2-1|TRBV11-1
CASSLAGLAGREQFF
>many|TRBJ2-7|TRBV3-1
CASRDSSYEQYF
>NA|TRBJ2-1|TRBV6-4
CASRLAGTNEQFF
>few|TRBJ2-1|TRBV11-2
CASSLTGGQYYNEQFF
>NA|TRBJ2-7|TRBV20-1
CSARERGIYEQYF
>NA|TRBJ2-2|TRBV12-3/TRBV12-4
CASSLAGLDNTGELFF
>many|TRBJ2-1|TRBV6-5
CASSLGDNEQFF
>few|TRBJ2-7|TRBV28
CASSLLALSYEQYF
>many|TRBJ2-1|TRBV7-9
CASSFSLADYNEQFF
>once|TRBJ2-2|TRBV4-1
CASSLGTSGRGTGELFF
>many|TRBJ1-1|TRBV20-1
CSARVAGERTEAFF
>few|TRBJ2-7|TRBV9
CASSVGTGEQYF
>few|TRBJ1-2|TRBV4-1
CASSQVGQGAYGYTF
>many|TRBJ2-5|TRBV4-2
CASSQVGTGRETQYF
>many|TRBJ1-3|TRBV29-1
CSVEGVVGSGNTIYF
>NA|TRBJ1-2|TRBV6-5
CASSNRELYGYTF
>few|TRBJ2-3|TRBV3-1
CASSQTDRLGTDTQYF
>NA|TRBJ1-3|TRBV29-1
CSVEDAYSGNTIYF
>NA|TRBJ2-2|TRBV11-3
CASSLTPAYTGELFF
>few|TRBJ1-2|TRBV29-1
CSVDRQYGDGYTF
>few|TRBJ2-7|TRBV4-3
CASSQALTYNYEQYF
>NA|TRBJ2-1|TRBV6-1
CASNSLLAGVRNEQFF
>NA|TRBJ2-6|TRBV27
CASSLLPLGANVLTF
>few|TRBJ1-5|TRBV12-3/TRBV12-4
CASSSTGWGNQPQHF
>few|TRBJ2-2|TRBV7-8
CASSPSMGTGHTGELFF
>NA|TRBJ2-3|TRBV3-1
CASCNGGGAISTDTQYF